These 19 T cell receptor beta chains came from one sample sequenced in a study of shared clonotypes between healthy human individuals. Sequenced by immunoSEQ multiplex PCR; TCRdb stores in-frame clones only, minus some. The sample has about 2.1 million clones, over 85% seen once; the top ten hold less than 2%. As defined, naive CD8 cells were CD45RO-negative and positively selected for CCR7, with terminally differentiated effector memory CD45RA+ cells excluded. The sample was naive CD8+ T cells from PBMCs. These receptor sequences come from a man aged 18 to 29 in good health. Some clones in this sample may be carry-over from other donors' samples.

The rearrangement links TRBV13 to TRBJ2-5; possible D gene TRBD1, 6 bases. V shed 3 bases and J shed 5 bases, with 10 bases lying between them. CDR3 length: 13 residues. CDR1 is PRHDT and CDR2 is FYEKMQ in the germline V gene (reference sequence). CDR3 protein: CASSFQGFETQYF. CDR3 nucleotides: TGTGCCAGCAGCTTTCAGGGGTTTGAGACCCAGTACTTC.

J is TRBJ1-3 and V is TRBV29-1, with D hard to call. The CDR3 totals 17 residues. Germline V CDR1 and CDR2: SQVTM, ANQGSEA. V lost 2 bases to trimming and J lost 0 bases, with 17 bases between them. This chain's CDR3 is CSVERVEETSSGNTIYF. As DNA, the CDR3 is TGCAGCGTTGAAAGGGTTGAGGAGACAAGCTCTGGAAACACCATATATTTT.

This chain uses TRBV7-6 with TRBJ1-4; 7 bases are a match to TRBD1. Germline loops: CDR1 SGHVS, CDR2 FNYEAQ. V shed 5 bases and J 11 bases; nucleotides not matched to a gene: 5. CDR3 size: 12 residues. This CDR3 reads CASSATGFKLFF. The CDR3 DNA is TGTGCCAGCAGCGCGACAGGGTTTAAACTGTTTTTT.

This clone was counted a single time. The genes are TRBV11-2 and TRBJ2-4, with 7 bases lining up with TRBD1. V shed 6 bases and J 6 bases; nucleotides not matched to a gene: 8. CDR3 length: 14 residues. Germline V gene lookup returns CDR1 SGHAT and CDR2 FQNNGV. The CDR3 bases are TGTGCCAGCAGTCTAATTGCAGGGGGAAACATTCAGTACTTC. It codes for CASSLIAGGNIQYF. Using reference TRBV11-2 and TRBJ2-4 for the parts outside the CDR3, the full variable domain is EAGVAQSPRYKIIEKRQSVAFWCNPISGHATLYWYQQILGQGPKLLIQFQNNGVVDDSQLPKDRFSAERLKGVDSTLKIQPAKLEDSAVYLCASSLIAGGNIQYFGAGTRLSVL.

The genes are TRBV7-9 and TRBJ2-7, with TRBD1 matching over 7 bases. J gave up 5 bases and V 4 bases, and 11 bases lay outside the gene matches. This CDR3 is 15 amino acids long. Per the germline V gene, CDR1 is SEHNR and CDR2 is FQNEAQ (reference sequence). The CDR3 loop is CASSYRTGRVDEQYF. CDR3 DNA sequence: TGTGCCAGCAGCTACAGGACAGGAAGGGTCGACGAGCAGTACTTC.

This sequence joins TRBV7-9 and TRBJ1-1, with D possibly matching TRBD1 (6 bases). The V end lost 4 bases, the J end lost 2 bases, and 23 bases lay between the germline ends. Germline V CDR1 and CDR2: SEHNR, FQNEAQ (reference sequence). The CDR3 covers 18 residues. The CDR3 sequence is CASSWPRHPGTNNTEAFF. CDR3 sequence (DNA): TGTGCCAGCAGCTGGCCCCGACACCCAGGGACAAATAACACTGAAGCTTTCTTT. Full variable domain (rest looked up from reference TRBV7-9 and TRBJ1-1): DTGVSQNPRHKITKRGQNVTFRCDPISEHNRLYWYRQTLGQGPEFLTYFQNEAQLEKSRLLSDRFSAERPKGSFSTLEIQRTEQGDSAMYLCASSWPRHPGTNNTEAFFGQGTRLTVV.

This sequence joins TRBV27 and TRBJ2-7; 8 nucleotides align to TRBD1. This CDR3 contains 15 residues. Germline lookup yields CDR1 MNHEY and CDR2 SMNVEV (reference sequence). V shed 2 bases, J shed 2 bases, and the junction held 5 bases outside the gene matches. Here the CDR3 reads CASSLRGQAAYEQYF. Written as DNA, the CDR3 is TGTGCCAGCAGTTTAAGGGGACAGGCCGCCTACGAGCAGTACTTC.

This rearrangement joins TRBV7-6 to TRBJ1-3; the match to TRBD1 covers 10 bases. The V gene's germline CDR1 is SGHVS and CDR2 FNYEAQ. This CDR3 is 15 amino acids long. Germline trimming cut 5 bases from V and 3 bases from J; bases unmatched to any gene: 4. The chain's CDR3 is CASSLDRGIGNTIYF. CDR3 coding DNA: TGTGCCAGCAGCCTGGACAGGGGGATTGGAAACACCATATATTTT.

For this clone: The same CDR3 also results from other DNA sequences found in this sample. The chain recombines TRBV4-3 with TRBJ2-7; 7 nucleotides match TRBD1. J was trimmed by 2 bases and V by 3 bases; bases with no gene match: 4. CDR3 length equals 14 residues. CDR1 and CDR2 from the germline V gene are LGHNA and YSLEER. Here the CDR3 DNA reads TGCGCCAGCAGCCATAGTCAGGGGGCCTACGAGCAGTACTTC. It translates to CASSHSQGAYEQYF.

This sequence joins TRBV5-1 and TRBJ1-4, with 8 bases aligning to TRBD1. Germline lookup yields CDR1 SGHRS and CDR2 YFSETQ. V lost 0 bases, J lost 0 bases, and 13 bases stayed unmatched. The CDR3 length is 20 residues. The CDR3 region is CASSLGRTGTPRATNEKLFF. The CDR3 DNA reads TGCGCCAGCAGCTTGGGTCGGACAGGGACACCCCGGGCAACTAATGAAAAACTGTTTTTT.

V usage is TRBV9 and J usage is TRBJ2-3; maybe TRBD2 (5 bases). This CDR3 has 16 amino acids. Trimming removed 4 bases from V and 0 bases from J, with 15 bases in between. Germline lookup yields CDR1 SGDLS and CDR2 YYNGEE. Here the CDR3 DNA reads TGTGCCAGCAGCATCCGACGGGGTTCTAGCACAGATACGCAGTATTTT. Its protein is CASSIRRGSSTDTQYF.

Points on this clone: Additional DNA sequences in this sample encode the identical CDR3. The V gene is TRBV9, the J gene TRBJ1-5, with 9 bases lining up with TRBD1. Germline lookup yields CDR1 SGDLS and CDR2 YYNGEE. Unmatched junction bases numbered 2, after V lost 0 bases and J lost 7 bases. The CDR3 contains 14 residues. DNA for the CDR3: TGTGCCAGCAGCGTAGGGGACAGGGTACAGCCCCAGCATTTT. Translation: CASSVGDRVQPQHF.

The gene calls are TRBV7-3 and TRBJ2-3, with 14 positions matching TRBD2. Looked up from germline, CDR1 is SGHTA and CDR2 is FQGTGA. The CDR3 is 19 residues long. With 5 bases clipped from V and 1 base from J, the junction kept 11 bases outside the gene matches. The CDR3 coding sequence is TGTGCCAGCAGCGACCCGGGACTAGCGGGAGCGGGGGGCACAGATACGCAGTATTTT. Residues: CASSDPGLAGAGGTDTQYF.

As for this clone: Additional DNA sequences in this sample encode the identical CDR3. The J gene is TRBJ2-5, the V gene TRBV4-1, with D possibly called TRBD1 or TRBD2 (5 bases each). Germline V gene data show CDR1 as MGHRA and CDR2 as YSYEKL. V was clipped by 4 bases and J by 5 bases, with 11 bases between them. The CDR3 is made up of 13 amino acids. CDR3 sequence (DNA): TGCGCCAGCAGCCTCCTGAGGGGTGAGACCCAGTACTTC. Translating it yields CASSLLRGETQYF.

This chain uses TRBV4-3 with TRBJ1-1; weak D call: TRBD1 (6 bases). Germline V gene sequence: CDR1 LGHNA, CDR2 YSLEER. This CDR3 comprises 18 residues. The germline V and J ends were trimmed by 0 bases and 6 bases, with 23 bases remaining between them. CDR3 nucleotides: TGCGCCAGCAGCCAAGATCGAATGGGGGGCGGTTTCTACCCTGAAGCTTTCTTT. It encodes CASSQDRMGGGFYPEAFF.

About this clone: Other nucleotide sequences in the sample specify the same CDR3. The genes are TRBV5-4 and TRBJ2-7; the D is unclear. The CDR3 sequence is 14 residues long. Germline V gives CDR1 SGHNT, CDR2 YYREEE (reference sequence). V lost 0 bases and J lost 0, with 7 bases in between. This CDR3 reads CASSLVGSSYEQYF. CDR3 coding DNA: TGTGCCAGCAGCTTGGTAGGCAGCTCCTACGAGCAGTACTTC.

The genes are TRBV4-1 and TRBJ2-1; 10 positions agree with TRBD2. Germline CDR1 is MGHRA and CDR2 is YSYEKL. After removal of 0 bases from V and 6 bases from J, the junction contained 5 bases not matched to a gene. The CDR3 is made up of 16 amino acids. For the CDR3, the DNA is TGCGCCAGCAGCCAAGATATCAGGACTAGCGGCAATGAGCAGTTCTTC. Protein sequence: CASSQDIRTSGNEQFF.

As concerns this clone: The sample has other DNA sequences that encode this CDR3 too. This sequence joins TRBV28 and TRBJ2-7, with TRBD2 matching over 11 bases. The CDR3 contains 15 residues. V shed 6 bases, J shed 3 bases, and the junction held 7 bases outside the gene matches. Germline V CDR1 and CDR2: MDHEN, SYDVKM. CDR3 nucleotide sequence: TGTGCCAGCAGCCCCGGGACTAGCGGTCTCTACGAGCAGTACTTC. Its translation is CASSPGTSGLYEQYF.

The chain couples TRBV9 to TRBJ1-1; 8 bases map to TRBD1. The length of the CDR3 is 14 residues. The germline gives CDR1 SGDLS, CDR2 YYNGEE. Trimming took 5 bases from V and 5 from J; bases not matched to a gene: 8. Here the CDR3 reads CASRADREATEAFF. The CDR3 DNA reads TGTGCCAGCAGAGCGGACAGGGAGGCGACTGAAGCTTTCTTT.